The rows below give T cell receptor beta chains drawn from one sample of a study of blood T cell repertoires in COVID-19. Profiled with immunoSEQ multiplex PCR; TCRdb holds only in-frame clones, not every one. The table shows a few hundred thousand clones, with about 90% occurring only once. Sequences were obtained from PBMCs or T cells enriched from blood (not recorded which). The receptors were gathered from a man aged 30 to 39 who had recovered from COVID-19. Each CDR3 is given with its conserved first and last residue. Fields, in order: clone size, V gene, J gene, D gene, CDR3 protein, CDR3 DNA. A D gene is named only where the DNA matches it firmly. Clone size is given for some rows only: seen once, a few or many times, or a class if the clone is expanded.

NA	TRBV11-2	TRBJ2-7	TRBD2	CASSLGTSGAYEQYF	TGTGCCAGCAGCCTCGGGACTAGCGGGGCCTACGAGCAGTACTTC
NA	TRBV12-5	TRBJ2-1	NA	CASAPRGASSYNEQFF	TGTGCTAGTGCCCCGCGCGGGGCGAGCTCCTACAATGAGCAGTTCTTC
once	TRBV6-2/TRBV6-3	TRBJ2-5	TRBD2	CASSLGLAGGETQYF	TGTGCCAGCAGCCTGGGACTAGCGGGGGGAGAGACCCAGTACTTC
NA	TRBV19	TRBJ2-7	TRBD1	CASRTGQGPYEQYF	TGTGCCAGTCGTACGGGACAGGGTCCCTACGAGCAGTACTTC
NA	TRBV15	TRBJ2-2	NA	CATSRDVSPFEGESSPPFF	TGTGCCACCAGCAGAGATGTGTCCCCGTTTGAGGGGGAGAGTTCACCGCCGTTTTTT
NA	TRBV27	TRBJ2-3	TRBD1	CASSPNRGGTDTQYF	TGTGCCAGCAGTCCAAACAGGGGAGGCACAGATACGCAGTATTTT
NA	TRBV9	TRBJ2-1	NA	CASSDQGYNEQFF	TGTGCCAGCAGCGACCAGGGTTACAATGAGCAGTTCTTC
NA	TRBV9	TRBJ2-3	TRBD2	CASSWTSGGASTDTQYF	TGTGCCAGCAGCTGGACTAGCGGGGGCGCTAGCACAGATACGCAGTATTTT
once	TRBV19	TRBJ1-3	NA	CASSRGGYGSGNTIYF	TGTGCCAGTAGTCGGGGGGGTTATGGCTCTGGAAACACCATATATTTT
NA	TRBV4-1	TRBJ1-2	NA	CASSQGAAYGYTF	TGCGCCAGCAGCCAGGGGGCGGCCTATGGCTACACCTTC
NA	TRBV3-1/TRBV3-2	TRBJ2-7	TRBD1	CASTSDRDRPYEQYF	TGTGCCAGCACCTCAGACCGGGACAGACCCTACGAGCAGTACTTC
NA	TRBV30	TRBJ2-2	TRBD1	CAWSQGVRDTGELFF	TGTGCCTGGTCCCAGGGGGTAAGGGACACCGGGGAGCTGTTTTTT
NA	TRBV6-2/TRBV6-3	TRBJ1-2	TRBD1	CASSYSRTGSYGYTF	TGTGCCAGCAGTTACTCGAGGACAGGGAGCTATGGCTACACCTTC
NA	TRBV5-1	TRBJ1-1	TRBD1	CASSLGQGAGLTEAFF	TGCGCCAGCAGCTTGGGACAGGGGGCTGGGCTCACTGAAGCTTTCTTT
NA	TRBV4-3	TRBJ2-7	NA	CASSQELGGANYEQYF	TGCGCCAGCAGCCAAGAATTGGGGGGGGCCAACTACGAGCAGTACTTC
NA	TRBV5-4	TRBJ2-2	TRBD1	CASSSDRTLGGELFF	TGTGCCAGCAGCTCGGACAGGACCTTGGGAGGGGAGCTGTTTTTT
NA	TRBV19	TRBJ2-7	NA	CASSTDSSGYEQYF	TGTGCCAGTAGTACGGACAGCTCCGGCTACGAGCAGTACTTC
few	TRBV6-5	TRBJ2-7	NA	CASGSGSNYEQYF	TGTGCCAGCGGGTCAGGGTCGAACTACGAGCAGTACTTC
NA	TRBV12-3/TRBV12-4	TRBJ1-5	NA	CASSFLANQPQHF	TGTGCCAGCAGTTTCTTAGCCAATCAGCCCCAGCATTTT
NA	TRBV7-2	TRBJ2-4	NA	CASSLERGSPQYF	TGTGCCAGCAGCTTGGAGCGTGGTTCCCCCCAGTACTTC
NA	TRBV11-2	TRBJ2-1	NA	CASSLVSPGDTEQFF	TGTGCCAGCAGCTTAGTCTCCCCCGGCGACACTGAGCAGTTCTTC
NA	TRBV6-6	TRBJ2-1	TRBD2	CASREKGLGFNEQFF	TGTGCCAGCAGAGAAAAGGGACTAGGGTTCAATGAGCAGTTCTTC
NA	TRBV7-8	TRBJ1-1	NA	CASSLFSGNTEAFF	TGTGCCAGCAGCTTATTTTCCGGGAACACTGAAGCTTTCTTT
NA	TRBV10-3	TRBJ2-1	TRBD2	CAISGGLGLINEQFF	TGTGCCATCAGTGGGGGACTAGGGCTTATCAATGAGCAGTTCTTC
few	TRBV4-3	TRBJ2-5	TRBD1	CASSQSFTGVETQYF	TGCGCCAGCAGCCAATCATTTACAGGGGTAGAGACCCAGTACTTC
few	TRBV5-1	TRBJ2-1	NA	CASSLDLGDYNEQFF	TGCGCCAGCAGCTTGGACCTAGGGGACTACAATGAGCAGTTCTTC
NA	TRBV5-5	TRBJ1-2	NA	CASSLDRASIGYTF	TGTGCCAGCAGCTTGGACAGGGCCTCCATTGGCTACACCTTC
NA	TRBV4-2	TRBJ2-7	TRBD1	CASSQDIGTGGNEQYF	TGTGCCAGCAGCCAAGATATCGGGACAGGGGGCAACGAGCAGTACTTC
once	TRBV4-2	TRBJ1-2	NA	CASSQEIKTGSNYGYTF	TGTGCCAGCAGCCAAGAGATTAAGACAGGTTCTAACTATGGCTACACCTTC
NA	TRBV6-2/TRBV6-3	TRBJ2-7	TRBD1	CASSYSVTGVFYEQYF	TGTGCCAGCAGTTACTCGGTGACAGGGGTCTTCTACGAGCAGTACTTC
NA	TRBV7-6	TRBJ2-3	TRBD1	CASSQGQGEYF	TGTGCCAGCAGCCAGGGACAGGGGGAGTATTTT
NA	TRBV7-8	TRBJ2-7	NA	CASSLVGAQDSYEQYF	TGTGCCAGCAGCTTAGTGGGGGCACAGGACTCCTACGAGCAGTACTTC
NA	TRBV11-3	TRBJ2-1	TRBD2	CASSSGLAGDEQFF	TGTGCCAGCAGCTCAGGACTAGCGGGGGATGAGCAGTTCTTC
NA	TRBV3-1/TRBV3-2	TRBJ1-2	NA	CASSQGQRGYTF	TGTGCCAGCAGCCAAGGACAACGTGGCTACACCTTC
NA	TRBV27	TRBJ2-1	NA	CASSPEQRGFYEQFF	TGTGCCAGCAGCCCGGAACAACGGGGTTTCTATGAGCAGTTCTTC
NA	TRBV3-1/TRBV3-2	TRBJ2-5	TRBD2	CASTPSGGAQETQYF	TGTGCCAGCACCCCTAGCGGGGGGGCCCAAGAGACCCAGTACTTC
NA	TRBV15	TRBJ1-6	TRBD1	CATSGKDRTNSPLHF	TGTGCCACCAGCGGCAAGGACAGGACTAATTCACCCCTCCACTTT
NA	TRBV19	TRBJ2-7	TRBD1	CASSIGTGTYEQYF	TGTGCCAGTAGTATAGGGACAGGGACCTACGAGCAGTACTTC
NA	TRBV5-6	TRBJ2-1	NA	CASSRGMLGLNEQFF	TGTGCCAGCAGCCGCGGGATGCTAGGGCTCAATGAGCAGTTCTTC
NA	TRBV5-8	TRBJ2-7	NA	CASSLGFWTVSYEQYF	TGTGCCAGCAGCTTGGGCTTCTGGACAGTCTCCTACGAGCAGTACTTC
NA	TRBV18	TRBJ1-1	NA	CASSNGGGDTEAFF	TGTGCCAGCTCAAATGGGGGGGGTGACACTGAAGCTTTCTTT
once	TRBV6-1	TRBJ2-7	TRBD1	CASSEMGQGFYEQYF	TGTGCCAGCAGTGAGATGGGACAGGGATTCTACGAGCAGTACTTC
NA	TRBV7-2	TRBJ2-1	TRBD2	CASSLTGTSGWDEQFF	TGTGCCAGCAGCTTAACCGGGACTAGCGGGTGGGATGAGCAGTTCTTC
NA	TRBV27	TRBJ2-7	TRBD2	CASSGTSGYEQYF	TGTGCCAGCAGCGGGACTAGCGGCTACGAGCAGTACTTC
NA	TRBV5-1	TRBJ2-3	NA	CASSNSGRDTQYF	TGCGCCAGCAGCAATAGCGGACGGGATACGCAGTATTTT
NA	TRBV19	TRBJ1-1	TRBD1	CASKHSAGGKTGTEAFF	TGTGCCAGTAAGCATTCGGCAGGGGGAAAAACGGGGACTGAAGCTTTCTTT
NA	TRBV2	TRBJ2-7	NA	CASKEDSSYEQYF	TGTGCCAGCAAGGAGGACAGCTCCTACGAGCAGTACTTC
NA	TRBV13	TRBJ2-1	NA	CASSLGAANEQFF	TGTGCCAGCAGCTTAGGGGCGGCCAATGAGCAGTTCTTC
once	TRBV18	TRBJ1-4	NA	CASLQGWGEKLFF	TGTGCCAGCTTACAGGGTTGGGGAGAAAAACTGTTTTTT
NA	TRBV6-5	TRBJ2-7	TRBD1	CASSYSTGQGAYEQYF	TGTGCCAGCAGTTACTCTACGGGACAGGGGGCTTACGAGCAGTACTTC
NA	TRBV5-4	TRBJ2-7	TRBD1	CASSWTGGSYEQYF	TGTGCCAGCAGCTGGACAGGGGGCTCCTACGAGCAGTACTTC
NA	TRBV7-9	TRBJ1-2	NA	CASSLAETASRYTF	TGTGCCAGCAGCTTAGCGGAGACAGCGTCACGGTACACCTTC
NA	TRBV2	TRBJ1-4	TRBD1	CASSDGGTGGEKLFF	TGTGCCAGCAGTGATGGTGGGACAGGGGGTGAAAAACTGTTTTTT
NA	TRBV3-1/TRBV3-2	TRBJ1-2	TRBD1	CASSRGTGGYGYTF	TGTGCCAGCAGCCGGGGGACAGGGGGCTATGGCTACACCTTC
NA	TRBV24-1	TRBJ2-1	TRBD1	CATSRQGGTYNEQFF	TGTGCCACCAGTCGACAGGGGGGAACCTACAATGAGCAGTTCTTC
NA	TRBV30	TRBJ1-1	NA	CAWSVIRPSQRNTEAFF	TGTGCCTGGAGTGTAATTCGTCCGAGTCAAAGAAACACTGAAGCTTTCTTT
NA	TRBV18	TRBJ1-2	NA	CASSPRVREDYGYTF	TGTGCCAGCTCACCACGGGTACGGGAGGACTATGGCTACACCTTC
NA	TRBV13	TRBJ1-6	TRBD1	CASSLRDSFSNSPLHF	TGTGCCAGCAGCCTCCGGGACAGTTTTTCCAATTCACCCCTCCACTTT